These T cell receptor beta chains were read from a single sample in a study of T cells after yellow fever vaccination. In TCRdb, the 5' RACE reads were re-called with MiXCR into one record per CDR3 protein. The table shows about 320,000 distinct CDR3 sequences, with about 10% occurring only once. The specimen comprised CD4+ T cells sorted from PBMCs, sampled 45 days after the yellow fever booster vaccination. Every receptor here comes from a man younger than 35 who received the YFV17D yellow fever vaccine. The CDR3 runs from the conserved cysteine through the conserved F or W. The D gene is left open where the match is weak. Some rows have no size entry. The others give once, few or many, or a class for an expanded clone.

J	V	D	size	DNA	CDR3
TRBJ1-2	TRBV5-1	NA	few	TGCGCCAGCAGCTCGGGTGACAGGCCCAACTATGGCTACACCTTC	CASSSGDRPNYGYTF
TRBJ2-1	TRBV5-1	TRBD2	NA	TGCGCCAGCAGCCGAGCGGGGGAAGGCGGTGAGCAGTTCTTC	CASSRAGEGGEQFF
TRBJ1-1	TRBV5-1	NA	many	TGCGCCAGCAGCCCGAGTGGGGACACTGAAGCTTTCTTT	CASSPSGDTEAFF
TRBJ1-1	TRBV3-1	NA	NA	TGTGCCAGCAGCCTCCGAGGGGGGGGGACGACTGAAGCTTTCTTT	CASSLRGGGTTEAFF
TRBJ1-5	TRBV6-1	NA	NA	TGTGCCAGCAGTGAAAGGGGAAGGCAGCCCCAGCATTTT	CASSERGRQPQHF
TRBJ2-3	TRBV20-1	NA	few	TGCAGTGCTAGAGTAACTAGCACAGATACGCAGTATTTT	CSARVTSTDTQYF
TRBJ2-3	TRBV28	NA	NA	TGTGCCAGCAGTCGGGGTCTCGTTAGCCCGCAGTATTTT	CASSRGLVSPQYF
TRBJ2-3	TRBV27	TRBD2	few	TGTGCCAGCAAAAGGACTAGCCCAGATACGCAGTATTTT	CASKRTSPDTQYF
TRBJ1-4	TRBV6-6	TRBD1	NA	TGTGCCAGCAGTCGACAGGGGAGGGCAACTAATGAAAAACTGTTTTTT	CASSRQGRATNEKLFF
TRBJ2-2	TRBV6-2/TRBV6-3	NA	NA	TGTGCCAGCAGACGGGCGCACTCGGGGAACACCGGGGAGCTGTTTTTT	CASRRAHSGNTGELFF
TRBJ2-3	TRBV6-6	NA	few	TGTGCCAGCAGTTACAGGGCTAGCACCAGAGATACGCAGTATTTT	CASSYRASTRDTQYF
TRBJ1-5	TRBV20-1	NA	NA	TGCAGTGCAAGTCGACCACTTCGCTATCAGCCCCAGCATTTT	CSASRPLRYQPQHF
TRBJ2-5	TRBV9	NA	NA	TGTGCCAGCAGCGTAGCTATCTCGGAGACCCAGTACTTC	CASSVAISETQYF
TRBJ1-2	TRBV24-1	TRBD1	few	TGTGCCACCAGTGATTTTGGTCCACCCCGGGACAGACACTCTGGCTACACCTTC	CATSDFGPPRDRHSGYTF
TRBJ1-1	TRBV28	TRBD1	NA	TGTGCCAGCAGTCCAGGGACAGCCCGGCGGACTGAAGCTTTCTTT	CASSPGTARRTEAFF
TRBJ1-4	TRBV15	NA	few	TGTGCCACCAGCAGAGACAGGGGTCGTGAAAAACTGTTTTTT	CATSRDRGREKLFF
TRBJ2-5	TRBV7-2	NA	few	TGTGCCAGCAGCTTTAGTCACAGTCAAGAGACCCAGTACTTC	CASSFSHSQETQYF
TRBJ2-5	TRBV18	NA	many	TGTGCCAGCTCACCCCCCGGGGGAGAGACCCAGTACTTC	CASSPPGGETQYF
TRBJ1-1	TRBV6-2/TRBV6-3	NA	many	TGTGCCAGCAGGCAGGGGAACACTGAAGCTTTCTTT	CASRQGNTEAFF
TRBJ1-2	TRBV19	TRBD1	few	TGTGCCATCAAGGACAGGGCCTATGGCTACACCTTC	CAIKDRAYGYTF
TRBJ2-5	TRBV7-6	TRBD2	many	TGTGCCAGCAGCCCGGGACTAGGGGAGACCCAGTACTTC	CASSPGLGETQYF
TRBJ2-5	TRBV5-4	NA	few	TGTGCCAGCAGCTTGGCCAACGGGGAGACCCAGTACTTC	CASSLANGETQYF
TRBJ1-2	TRBV5-1	TRBD1	NA	TGCGCCAGCAGCGGGGAGGCGACAGGGACAGTTCCCCCCTATGGCTACACCTTC	CASSGEATGTVPPYGYTF
TRBJ2-6	TRBV7-3	NA	few	TGTGCCAGCAGCTTAACGGGGAAAAGGGCTGGGGCCAACGTCCTGACTTTC	CASSLTGKRAGANVLTF
TRBJ2-1	TRBV4-3	TRBD1	many	TGCGCCAGCAGCCAAGAGGGACAGGGGTGGGATGAGCAGTTCTTC	CASSQEGQGWDEQFF
TRBJ2-1	TRBV5-1	NA	NA	TGCGCCAGCAGCTTGGTGCGGAGCTCCTACAATGAGCAGTTCTTC	CASSLVRSSYNEQFF
TRBJ2-2	TRBV5-1	NA	NA	TGCGCCAGCAGCTTGGTTCCAGGGCAAACCGGGGAGCTGTTTTTT	CASSLVPGQTGELFF
TRBJ2-3	TRBV9	TRBD2	NA	TGTGCCAGCGCTAGGACTAGCGGAGTCACAGATACGCAGTATTTT	CASARTSGVTDTQYF
TRBJ2-1	TRBV3-1	NA	few	TGTGCCAGCAGCCCCCCCTGGGGTGAGCAGTTCTTC	CASSPPWGEQFF
TRBJ2-7	TRBV18	NA	NA	TGTGCCAGCTCACCGAGTCAGGGGTTCGGCGAGCAGTACTTC	CASSPSQGFGEQYF
TRBJ1-5	TRBV28	TRBD1	NA	TGTGCCAGCAGTAGGGGGCCCCGGGAACATTTT	CASSRGPREHF
TRBJ2-7	TRBV7-2	NA	many	TGTGCCAGCAGCACGACAAACCAGTACGAGCAGTACTTC	CASSTTNQYEQYF
TRBJ2-3	TRBV7-9	NA	many	TGTGCCAGCAGCCCAGGGACGCTACTCTCCACAGATACGCAGTATTTT	CASSPGTLLSTDTQYF
TRBJ1-4	TRBV6-2/TRBV6-3	TRBD1	NA	TGTGCCAGCAGTGGTTCCGTTCCGGGACAGGGGGGATTTCTGTTTTTT	CASSGSVPGQGGFLFF
TRBJ1-5	TRBV6-1	TRBD1	NA	TGTGCCAGCAGTGGAACAGGGGGTTATAGCAATCAGCCCCAGCATTTT	CASSGTGGYSNQPQHF
TRBJ2-5	TRBV4-2	NA	NA	TGTGCCAGCAGCCAAGATCCCCGGGGGCCGAAAGAGACCCAGTACTTC	CASSQDPRGPKETQYF
TRBJ2-2	TRBV6-5	NA	NA	TGTGCCAGCAGTTATAGATCCGGGACTCGATCGACCGGGGAGCTGTTTTTT	CASSYRSGTRSTGELFF
TRBJ2-1	TRBV7-9	TRBD1	few	TGTGCCGGACAGGGGTACAATGAGCAGTTCTTC	CAGQGYNEQFF
TRBJ1-3	TRBV7-2	NA	many	TGTGCCAGCAGCTTAGTAGGGTCGGGGGTTTCTGGAAACACCATATATTTT	CASSLVGSGVSGNTIYF
TRBJ1-4	TRBV12-3/TRBV12-4	NA	many	TGTGCCAGCAGTTTAAGAGATGGCGGAGAAAAACTGTTTTTT	CASSLRDGGEKLFF
TRBJ1-5	TRBV7-2	NA	many	TGTGCCAGCAGCTTAACAAGGGGGCAGCCCCAGCATTTT	CASSLTRGQPQHF
TRBJ2-5	TRBV5-4	TRBD1	few	TGTGCCAGCAGCTCAGCTGAGGACAGGGCCGAGGAAGGCCAAGAGACCCAGTACTTC	CASSSAEDRAEEGQETQYF
TRBJ2-3	TRBV4-2	NA	NA	TGTGCCAGCAGCCATGTCACGGGGGCAAGCACAGATACGCAGTATTTT	CASSHVTGASTDTQYF
TRBJ2-2	TRBV27	TRBD1	few	TGTGCCAGCAGTTTGGCGACAGGGGTACCGATCAACACCGGGGAGCTGTTTTTT	CASSLATGVPINTGELFF
TRBJ2-1	TRBV12-3/TRBV12-4	NA	many	TGTGCCAGCAAAACTAGTAACAATGAGCAGTTCTTC	CASKTSNNEQFF
TRBJ1-4	TRBV7-2	TRBD1	NA	TGTGCCAGCAGCTCAAGACAGGGGGAAAAACTGTTTTTT	CASSSRQGEKLFF
TRBJ2-4	TRBV19	NA	few	TGTGCCAGTAGTCTCGGGGGGCTAGCCAAAAACATTCAGTACTTC	CASSLGGLAKNIQYF
TRBJ2-3	TRBV6-5	NA	few	TGTGCCAGCAGTTGGTACGGGGCTTCCACAGATACGCAGTATTTT	CASSWYGASTDTQYF
TRBJ2-3	TRBV6-2/TRBV6-3	TRBD1	NA	TGTGCCAGCAGAACCACCGGGACAGCCACAGATACGCAGTATTTT	CASRTTGTATDTQYF
TRBJ2-3	TRBV5-4	TRBD2	once	TGTGCCAGCAGCTGGGGGGGTGGCGCGTCTAGCACAGATACGCAGTATTTT	CASSWGGGASSTDTQYF
TRBJ2-3	TRBV10-3	NA	few	TGTGCCATCAGGGTACAGGGTTGGGGAGATACGCAGTATTTT	CAIRVQGWGDTQYF
TRBJ2-3	TRBV27	NA	NA	TGTGCCAGCGGGGCAGGGCCGAGCACAGATACGCAGTATTTT	CASGAGPSTDTQYF
TRBJ2-3	TRBV4-2	NA	many	TGTGCCAGCAGCCAAGAAGGAGGCGGGGGCCGCACAGATACGCAGTATTTT	CASSQEGGGGRTDTQYF
TRBJ1-1	TRBV6-2/TRBV6-3	NA	few	TGTGCCAGCCAACAGCCCCTCATGAACACTGAAGCTTTCTTT	CASQQPLMNTEAFF
TRBJ1-2	TRBV6-5	NA	few	TGTGCCAGTTCCGTAGAGGGCCGCCTTAGGGGCTACACCTTC	CASSVEGRLRGYTF